This TCR beta chain was captured by sequencing in a study of OX40 agonist ivuxolimab in advanced cancers. Study-level findings and limits: Which antigen the expanded peripheral T cells recognized is unknown. Clones of CD4+ and CD8+ blood T cells grew by week 6 at doses of 0.1 to 3.0 mg/kg.

Assay: immunoSEQ multiplex PCR; the TCRdb copy retains only in-frame clones and omits some. The sample has 50,000 to 65,000 clones, approximately 79% seen once. Trimming pared 3 bases from V and 7 bases from J, leaving 7 bases between. The CDR3 has 13 residues. Looked up from germline, CDR1 is SEHNR and CDR2 is FQNEAQ (reference sequence). Enrollment shut out patients with autoimmune disease history or systemic immunosuppression. This clone appeared a single time. Its target is not known. The J gene is TRBJ1-6, the V gene TRBV7-9; weak D call: TRBD1 (5 bases). This receptor was identified in an adult with an advanced solid tumor such as melanoma, head and neck, liver or kidney cancer. Sequences were derived from CD4+ or CD8+ T cells sorted from blood, sampled in a trial of the OX40 agonist ivuxolimab. The CDR3 loop is CASSLDTNSPLHF. Here the CDR3 DNA reads TGTGCCAGCAGCTTGGACACAAATTCACCCCTCCACTTT. The entire variable domain, with the rest obtained from reference TRBV7-9 and TRBJ1-6, is as follows: DTGVSQNPRHKITKRGQNVTFRCDPISEHNRLYWYRQTLGQGPEFLTYFQNEAQLEKSRLLSDRFSAERPKGSFSTLEIQRTEQGDSAMYLCASSLDTNSPLHFGNGTRLTVT.